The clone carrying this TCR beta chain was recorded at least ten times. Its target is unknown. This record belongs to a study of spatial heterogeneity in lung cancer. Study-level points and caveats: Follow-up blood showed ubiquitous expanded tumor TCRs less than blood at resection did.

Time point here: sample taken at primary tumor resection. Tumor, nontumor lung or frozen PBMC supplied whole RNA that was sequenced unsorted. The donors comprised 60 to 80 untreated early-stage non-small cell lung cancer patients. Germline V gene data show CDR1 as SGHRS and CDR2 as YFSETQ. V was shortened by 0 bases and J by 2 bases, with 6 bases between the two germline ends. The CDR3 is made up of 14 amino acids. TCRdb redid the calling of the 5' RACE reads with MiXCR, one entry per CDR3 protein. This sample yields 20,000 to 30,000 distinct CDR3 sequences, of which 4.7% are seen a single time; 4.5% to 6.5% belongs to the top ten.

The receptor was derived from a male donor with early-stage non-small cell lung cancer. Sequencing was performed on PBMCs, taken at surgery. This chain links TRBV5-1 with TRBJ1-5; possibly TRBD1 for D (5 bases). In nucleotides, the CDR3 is TGCGCCAGCAGCTTGGGGGGCGGCAATCAGCCCCAGCATTTT. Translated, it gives CASSLGGGNQPQHF.